The next 11 T cell receptor beta chains were all read from a single sample in a study of blood T cell repertoires in COVID-19. The table came from immunoSEQ multiplex PCR; TCRdb's copy has only in-frame clones and leaves some out. The repertoire holds around 200,000 clones, roughly four fifths seen once, with about 10% in the top ten. The sample taken for sequencing was PBMCs or T cells enriched from blood (not recorded which). These receptors came from a man aged 35 to 55 who had recovered from COVID-19.

This chain's CDR3 is CASSPLDRVKGYNSPLHF. The CDR3 DNA reads TGTGCCAGCTCACCCCTGGACAGAGTCAAGGGGTATAATTCACCCCTCCACTTT. This chain joins TRBV18 and TRBJ1-6, with a tentative D call TRBD1 (6 bases). CDR3 length: 18 amino acids. The V end was cut by 3 bases, the J end by 4 bases, with 19 bases between. From germline, CDR1 is KGHSH and CDR2 LQKENI.

This clone was seen more than once but under ten times. This chain uses TRBV4-2 with TRBJ1-1; the D gene is possibly TRBD1 (6 bases). Germline V gives CDR1 LGHNA, CDR2 YNFKEQ. This CDR3 is built from 15 residues. V was trimmed by 0 bases and J by 1 base, leaving 9 bases between them. The CDR3 sequence: CASSQEGQRNTEAFF. The CDR3 region has the DNA TGTGCCAGCAGCCAAGAAGGACAGAGGAACACTGAAGCTTTCTTT.

The chain links TRBV2 to TRBJ1-1; D unclear. Trimming removed 5 bases at V and 5 bases at J, with 9 bases between. Germline lookup yields CDR1 SNHLY and CDR2 FYNNEI. The CDR3 runs to 12 residues. CDR3 sequence reads: CASSFYVTEAFF. CDR3 bases: TGTGCCAGCAGTTTTTATGTGACTGAAGCTTTCTTT.

The chain has TRBV5-8 and TRBJ1-3, with unresolved D. In germline, CDR1 is SGHTS, CDR2 YDEGEE. CDR3 length: 16 amino acids. V lost 0 bases and J lost 0, with 10 bases in between. CDR3 in DNA: TGTGCCAGCAGCTTGGTTATCCTGAGCTCTGGAAACACCATATATTTT. Translating it yields CASSLVILSSGNTIYF.

The V call is TRBV11-2, the J call TRBJ2-3; tentative D call: TRBD2 (5 bases). Germline-derived CDR1 and CDR2 are SGHAT and FQNNGV. V was shortened by 5 bases and J by 0 bases, with 9 bases between the two germline ends. The CDR3 contains 14 residues. The CDR3 bases are TGTGCCAGCAGCCTGCAGCGGAGCACAGATACGCAGTATTTT. Translation: CASSLQRSTDTQYF.

The genes are TRBV6-5 and TRBJ1-1; tentative D call: TRBD1 (5 bases). Trimming took off 6 bases at V and 5 bases at J, with 19 bases between the two ends. In germline, CDR1 is MNHEY, CDR2 SVGAGI. The CDR3 length is 15 residues. CDR3 protein: CASRPGGGRRTEAFF. CDR3 nucleotides: TGTGCCAGCAGACCTGGCGGGGGGAGGAGAACTGAAGCTTTCTTT.

V usage is TRBV14 and J usage is TRBJ1-3, with 7 positions matching TRBD1. The CDR3 consists of 15 residues. The V segment lost 1 base and the J segment 7 bases; nucleotides outside the gene matches: 7. CDR1 and CDR2 from the germline V gene are SGHDN and FVKESK. The CDR3 sequence is CASSQGGGPVNTIYF. The CDR3 DNA reads TGTGCCAGCAGCCAAGGAGGGGGCCCGGTGAACACCATATATTTT.

The chain links TRBV6-5 to TRBJ2-7; 10 nucleotides line up with TRBD1. The V and J ends lost 0 bases and 7 bases, in that order; junction bases with no gene match: 6. In germline, CDR1 is MNHEY, CDR2 SVGAGI. The CDR3 is made up of 15 amino acids. The CDR3 protein is CASSYSGTGVEEQYF. Here the CDR3 DNA reads TGTGCCAGCAGTTACTCCGGGACAGGGGTGGAAGAGCAGTACTTC.

The chain couples TRBV27 to TRBJ1-2, with D possibly being TRBD1 (6 bases). Germline lookup yields CDR1 MNHEY and CDR2 SMNVEV (reference sequence). This CDR3 has 15 amino acids. V lost 2 bases and J lost 8, with 18 bases in between. CDR3 bases: TGTGCCAGCAGTTTAGGGTCGGGACATTCTAGCGGCTACACCTTC. Translated, it gives CASSLGSGHSSGYTF.

The rearrangement joins TRBV10-2 to TRBJ2-7; D possibly corresponds to TRBD2 (7 bases). The CDR3 sequence is 14 residues long. Germline loops: CDR1 WSHSY, CDR2 SAAADI. V was cut by 7 bases and J by 1 base, with 14 bases left in between. CDR3 sequence: CASKWGGASYEQYF. Written as DNA, the CDR3 is TGCGCCAGCAAGTGGGGGGGCGCGTCCTACGAGCAGTACTTC.

The sample holds a few counts of this clone. CDR3 amino acids: CASSTTVNNEQFF. The CDR3 DNA sequence: TGTGCCAGTAGCACGACAGTTAACAATGAGCAGTTCTTC. This chain links TRBV19 with TRBJ2-1; the D gene is possibly TRBD1 (5 bases). Trimming left V 6 bases short and J 5 bases short, with 11 bases between. The CDR3 runs 13 residues. From germline, CDR1 is LNHDA and CDR2 SQIVND (reference sequence).